The 8 T cell receptor beta chains given below trace back to one sample, sequenced in a study of blood T cell repertoires in COVID-19. Sequenced by immunoSEQ multiplex PCR; TCRdb stores in-frame clones only, minus some. Of about 320,000 clones in the sample, 65% to 90% were seen once. Input material: peripheral blood. Every receptor here comes from a human donor in a cohort sampled during active COVID-19.

This chain joins TRBV5-4 and TRBJ2-7, with a tentative D call TRBD2 (7 bases). V lost 6 bases and J 2 bases, leaving 15 bases between the germline ends. Germline V gene sequence: CDR1 SGHNT, CDR2 YYREEE (reference sequence). This CDR3 is 14 amino acids long. CDR3 nucleotide sequence: TGTGCCAGCAAGCTGGGAGGGGGGGCCTACGAGCAGTACTTC. It is translated as CASKLGGGAYEQYF. The full variable domain, completed using reference TRBV5-4 and TRBJ2-7, is ETGVTQSPTHLIKTRGQQVTLRCSSQSGHNTVSWYQQALGQGPQFIFQYYREEENGRGNFPPRFSGLQFPNYSSELNVNALELDDSALYLCASKLGGGAYEQYFGPGTRLTVT.

V is TRBV19 and J is TRBJ2-7, with 8 bases fitting TRBD2. From germline, CDR1 is LNHDA and CDR2 SQIVND (reference sequence). The CDR3 length is 15 residues. J lost 2 bases, V lost 5 bases, and 8 bases had no gene match. CDR3 bases: TGTGCCAGTAGTGTCTTGGCGGGGGGCACCTACGAGCAGTACTTC. Its translation is CASSVLAGGTYEQYF.

The genes are TRBV19 and TRBJ2-7, with 7 bases matching TRBD1. The CDR3 has 16 residues. CDR1 is LNHDA, CDR2 SQIVND, per germline (reference sequence). Trimming at V came to 5 bases and at J to 4 bases, leaving 14 bases not matched to a gene. CDR3 DNA: TGTGCCAGTAGTTCCTTGACAGGGTTCTCTCCTTACGAGCAGTACTTC. This gives the protein CASSSLTGFSPYEQYF.

This clone showed up just once. The sample contains more than one DNA sequence encoding this CDR3. The chain has TRBV5-1 and TRBJ2-5; 10 nucleotides align to TRBD1. Germline trimming cut 4 bases from V and 2 bases from J; bases unmatched to any gene: 2. The germline V gene has CDR1 SGHRS and CDR2 YFSETQ. The CDR3 length is 14 residues. The CDR3 region is CASSRGQGQETQYF. The CDR3 DNA is TGCGCCAGCAGCCGGGGACAGGGGCAAGAGACCCAGTACTTC.

The CDR3 DNA follows: TGTGCCACCAATAGCGGGGGGGGCACAGATACGCAGTATTTT. Its protein product is CATNSGGGTDTQYF. The J gene is TRBJ2-3, the V gene TRBV28; TRBD2 matches at 11 bases. CDR3 size: 14 residues. The junction had 4 bases not matched to a gene; V was cut back by 10 bases and J by 1 base. Per germline, CDR1 MDHEN and CDR2 SYDVKM.

Only a few counts were recorded for this clone. J is TRBJ1-2 and V is TRBV18; the match to TRBD1 covers 8 bases. V lost 6 bases and J lost 7; bases outside the gene matches: 10. The CDR3 covers 14 residues. From germline, CDR1 is KGHSH and CDR2 LQKENI. Written as DNA, the CDR3 is TGTGCCAGCTCTTCCTCGACAGGGGATATTGGCTACACCTTC. It is translated as CASSSSTGDIGYTF. Complete variable domain (other parts from reference TRBV18 and TRBJ1-2): NAGVMQNPRHLVRRRGQEARLRCSPMKGHSHVYWYRQLPEEGLKFMVYLQKENIIDESGMPKERFSAEFPKEGPSILRIQQVVRGDSAAYFCASSSSTGDIGYTFGSGTRLTVV.

V is TRBV6-5 and J is TRBJ2-2; no definite D call. The V end was cut by 2 bases, the J end by 4 bases, with 5 bases between. The CDR3 consists of 13 residues. Germline CDR1 is MNHEY and CDR2 is SVGAGI. DNA for the CDR3: TGTGCCAGCAGTTACCCATCCACCGGGGAGCTGTTTTTT. Protein product: CASSYPSTGELFF.

The gene calls are TRBV19 and TRBJ1-5, with TRBD1 matching 9 bases. CDR1 and CDR2 from the germline V gene are LNHDA and SQIVND (reference sequence). V lost 6 bases to trimming and J lost 0 bases; unmatched junction nucleotides: 9. The CDR3 runs to 17 residues. The CDR3 DNA reads TGTGCCAGTAGATCGGGACAGGGCCACCGTAGCAATCAGCCCCAGCATTTT. Translating it yields CASRSGQGHRSNQPQHF.